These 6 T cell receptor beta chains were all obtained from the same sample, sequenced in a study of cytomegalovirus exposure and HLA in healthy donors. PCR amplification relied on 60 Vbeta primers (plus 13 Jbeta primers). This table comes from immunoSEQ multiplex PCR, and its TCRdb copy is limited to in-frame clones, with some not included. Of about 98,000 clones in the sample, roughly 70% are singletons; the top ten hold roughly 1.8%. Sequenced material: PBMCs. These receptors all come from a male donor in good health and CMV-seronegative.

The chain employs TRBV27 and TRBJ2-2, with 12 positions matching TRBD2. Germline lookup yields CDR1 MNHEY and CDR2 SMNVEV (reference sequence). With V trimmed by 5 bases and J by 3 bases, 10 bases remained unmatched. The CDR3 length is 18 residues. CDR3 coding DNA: TGTGCCAGCAGTATGACTAGCGGGAGTGTGTTTTACACCGGGGAGCTGTTTTTT. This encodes CASSMTSGSVFYTGELFF.

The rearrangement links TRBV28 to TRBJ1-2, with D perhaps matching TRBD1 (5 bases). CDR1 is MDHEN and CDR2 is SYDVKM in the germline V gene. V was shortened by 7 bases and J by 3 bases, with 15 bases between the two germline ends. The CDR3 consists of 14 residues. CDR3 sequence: CASTVPGGHYGYTF. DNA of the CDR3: TGTGCCAGCACCGTGCCGGGGGGACACTATGGCTACACCTTC.

CDR3 sequence: CASSSRDRLPYEQYF. CDR3 in DNA: TGTGCCAGCAGCTCCCGCGACAGGTTACCCTACGAGCAGTACTTC. This chain connects TRBV11-2 to TRBJ2-7, with D maybe TRBD1 (6 bases). CDR3 size: 15 residues. Trimming removed 4 bases from V and 2 bases from J, with 15 bases in between. Looked up from germline, CDR1 is SGHAT and CDR2 is FQNNGV.

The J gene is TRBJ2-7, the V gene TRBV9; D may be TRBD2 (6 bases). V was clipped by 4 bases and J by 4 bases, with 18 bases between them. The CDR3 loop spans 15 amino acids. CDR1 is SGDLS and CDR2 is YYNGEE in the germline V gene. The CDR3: CASSPRPGLSYEQYF. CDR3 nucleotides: TGTGCCAGCAGCCCGCGGCCGGGACTCAGTTACGAGCAGTACTTC.

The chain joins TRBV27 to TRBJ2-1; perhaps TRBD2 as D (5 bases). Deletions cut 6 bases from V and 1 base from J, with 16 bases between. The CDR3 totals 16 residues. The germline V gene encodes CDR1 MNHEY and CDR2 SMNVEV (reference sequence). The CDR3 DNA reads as TGTGCCAGCAGGGTTAACCCAGCGGCTTCCTACAATGAGCAGTTCTTC. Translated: CASRVNPAASYNEQFF.

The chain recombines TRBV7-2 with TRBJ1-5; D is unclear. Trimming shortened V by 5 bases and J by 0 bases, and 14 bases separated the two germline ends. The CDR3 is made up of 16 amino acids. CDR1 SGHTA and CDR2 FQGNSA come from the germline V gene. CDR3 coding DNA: TGTGCCAGCAGCCTCCAAGGACTCGATAGCAATCAGCCCCAGCATTTT. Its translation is CASSLQGLDSNQPQHF.